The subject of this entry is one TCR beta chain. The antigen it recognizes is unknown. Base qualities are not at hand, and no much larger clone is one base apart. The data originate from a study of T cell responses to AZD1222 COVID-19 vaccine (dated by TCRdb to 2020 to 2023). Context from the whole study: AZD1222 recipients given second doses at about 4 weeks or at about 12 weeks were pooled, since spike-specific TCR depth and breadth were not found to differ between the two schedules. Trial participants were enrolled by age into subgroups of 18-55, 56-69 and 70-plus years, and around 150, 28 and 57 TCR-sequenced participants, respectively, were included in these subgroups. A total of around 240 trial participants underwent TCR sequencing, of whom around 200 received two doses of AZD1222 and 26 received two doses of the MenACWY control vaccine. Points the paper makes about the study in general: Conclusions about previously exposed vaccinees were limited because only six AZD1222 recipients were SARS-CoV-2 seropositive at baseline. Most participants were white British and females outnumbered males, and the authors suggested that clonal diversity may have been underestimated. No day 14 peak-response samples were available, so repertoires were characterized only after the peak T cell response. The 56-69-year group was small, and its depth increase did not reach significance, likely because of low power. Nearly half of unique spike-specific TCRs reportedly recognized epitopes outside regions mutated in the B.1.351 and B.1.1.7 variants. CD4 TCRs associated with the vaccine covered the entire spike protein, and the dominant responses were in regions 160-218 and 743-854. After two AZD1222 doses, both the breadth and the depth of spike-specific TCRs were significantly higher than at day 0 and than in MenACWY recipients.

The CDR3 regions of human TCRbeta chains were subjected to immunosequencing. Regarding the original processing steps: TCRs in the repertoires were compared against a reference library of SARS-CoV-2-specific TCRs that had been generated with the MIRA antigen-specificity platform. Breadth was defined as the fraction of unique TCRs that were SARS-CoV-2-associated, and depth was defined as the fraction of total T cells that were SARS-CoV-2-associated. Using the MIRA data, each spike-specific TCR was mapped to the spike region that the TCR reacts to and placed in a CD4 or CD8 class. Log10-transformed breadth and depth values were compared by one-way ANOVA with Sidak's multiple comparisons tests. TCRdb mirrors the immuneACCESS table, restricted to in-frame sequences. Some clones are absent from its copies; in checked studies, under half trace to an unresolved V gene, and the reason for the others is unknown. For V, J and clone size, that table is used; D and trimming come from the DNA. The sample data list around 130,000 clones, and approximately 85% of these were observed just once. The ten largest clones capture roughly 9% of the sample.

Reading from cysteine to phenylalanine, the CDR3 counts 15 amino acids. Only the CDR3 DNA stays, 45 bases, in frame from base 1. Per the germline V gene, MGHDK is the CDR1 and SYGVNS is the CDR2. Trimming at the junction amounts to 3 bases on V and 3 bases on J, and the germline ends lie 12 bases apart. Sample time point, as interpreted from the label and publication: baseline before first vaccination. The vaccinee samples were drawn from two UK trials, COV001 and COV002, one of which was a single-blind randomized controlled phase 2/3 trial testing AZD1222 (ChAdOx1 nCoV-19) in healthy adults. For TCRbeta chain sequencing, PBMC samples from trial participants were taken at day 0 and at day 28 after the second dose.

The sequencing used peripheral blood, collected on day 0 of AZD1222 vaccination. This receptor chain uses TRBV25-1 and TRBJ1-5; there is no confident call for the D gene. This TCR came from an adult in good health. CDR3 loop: CASSESGRLNQPQHF. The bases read TGTGCCAGCAGTGAGTCAGGCAGACTCAATCAGCCCCAGCATTTT.